The T cell receptor beta chain under discussion was sequenced for a study of identical twins. Study-wide points: Rather than following the same donors, the conclusions depended on cross-sectional statistical analysis.

The CDR3 loop spans 14 amino acids. V lost 3 bases and J lost 6, with 14 bases in between. Each CDR3 protein is one row after TCRdb ran MiXCR on the 5' RACE reads. The sample holds hundreds of thousands of distinct CDR3 sequences, 5.5% to 6.5% seen once. This clonotype was counted many times. The antigen remains undetermined. Sequences were obtained from naive T cells sorted from blood. The origin of this receptor is a man between 18 and 35 years old in good health. The chain uses TRBV12-3 or TRBV12-4 and TRBJ1-2; D call uncertain. DNA for the CDR3: TGTGCCAGCAGTTTTCTCCAGGTATCGGATGGCTACACCTTC. This translates into CASSFLQVSDGYTF.